This note documents a single T cell receptor (beta chain) sequence. Its matching antigen is unknown. The entry originates in a study of blood T cells in healthy people across ages. The CDR3 has 13 amino acids. Germline-derived CDR1 and CDR2 are SNHLY and FYNNEI. Trimming stripped 6 bases from V and 9 bases from J, with 16 bases between. Primers used in a second PCR of about 6 to 11 cycles were a sample-barcoded 5' primer and a J-beta primer mix. Every cDNA molecule bore a tag from a template-switch adaptor containing 12 random nucleotides. Via MiXCR, TCRdb re-called the 5' RACE reads, giving one row per CDR3 protein. The table records about 1.1 million distinct CDR3 sequences, less than 45% of them present only once. Whole-study results and caveats: Long-lived donors exceeded aged donors in naive CD4+ cells and diversity.

The gene calls are TRBV2 and TRBJ2-3; a possible D gene is TRBD2 (5 bases). The sequenced material came from blood. The receptor's source is a man aged 18-30 years in good health. CDR3 sequence: CASRGTIGGTQYF. CDR3 coding DNA: TGTGCCAGCAGAGGCACTATCGGAGGAACGCAGTATTTT.